This paragraph covers one TCR beta chain sequence. The germline gives CDR1 LNHNV, CDR2 YYDKDF (reference sequence). The CDR3 loop spans 16 amino acids. J lost 5 bases, V lost 1 base, and 10 bases had no gene match. Per the authors' pipeline: Amplification of reference gene primers was used by the study to estimate nucleated cell counts. Sequenced by immunoSEQ multiplex PCR; TCRdb stores in-frame clones only, minus some. That table furnishes V, J and clone size, whereas the DNA furnished D and trimming. Here the sample spans roughly 52,000 clones, around 88% being singletons. This sample was included in a study of blood T cell repertoires in COVID-19. Turning to the study itself: The samples span acute and convalescent COVID-19 from the United States, Italy and Spain. T cells, B-cell-depleted T cells, or PBMCs provided the cDNA or gDNA that served as material.

This receptor was identified in an elderly woman with acute or convalescent COVID-19. Sequenced sample: peripheral blood. The V call is TRBV15, the J call TRBJ2-5; 7 bases map to TRBD2. The CDR3 bases are TGTGCCACCAGCAGAGTGACTAGCCAGATCCCTGAGACCCAGTACTTC. Translation: CATSRVTSQIPETQYF.